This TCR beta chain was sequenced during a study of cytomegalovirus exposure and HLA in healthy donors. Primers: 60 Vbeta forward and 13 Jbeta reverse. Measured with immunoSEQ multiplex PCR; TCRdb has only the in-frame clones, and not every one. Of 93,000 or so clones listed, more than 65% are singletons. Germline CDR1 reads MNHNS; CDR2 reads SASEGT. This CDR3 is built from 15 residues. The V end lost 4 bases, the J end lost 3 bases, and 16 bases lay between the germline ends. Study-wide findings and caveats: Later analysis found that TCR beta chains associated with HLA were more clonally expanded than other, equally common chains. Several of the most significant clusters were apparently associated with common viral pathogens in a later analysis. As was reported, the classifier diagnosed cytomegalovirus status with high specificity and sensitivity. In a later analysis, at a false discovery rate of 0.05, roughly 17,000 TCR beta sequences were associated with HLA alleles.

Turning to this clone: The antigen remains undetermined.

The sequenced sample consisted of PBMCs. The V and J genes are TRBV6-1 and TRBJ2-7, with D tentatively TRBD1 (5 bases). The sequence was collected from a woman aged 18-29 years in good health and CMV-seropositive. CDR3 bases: TGTGCCAGCAGTGCAACACAGGTGGTTAACTACGAGCAGTACTTC. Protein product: CASSATQVVNYEQYF.